This T cell receptor (beta chain) emerged from a study of T cells in localized non-small cell lung cancer. General study points: Out of the top 100 tumor clones, a median around 57 were seen in adjacent lung. Only one tumor region went through sequencing, so heterogeneity may still be there. Overall survival was longer when the density of T cells in the blood was higher.

V was cut by 4 bases and J by 0 bases, with 12 bases left in between. From germline, CDR1 is SGHTA and CDR2 FQGNSA. This CDR3 spans 16 amino acids. Using immunoSEQ multiplex PCR, the repertoire was profiled, and TCRdb retains in-frame clones only, with some absent. The data hold some 54,000 clones, with roughly 80% observed a single time. Worth noting for this clone: Its antigen is not known.

The specimen comprised PBMCs, sampled before any cancer treatment. The clonotype originates from a woman aged 35-75 years with stage II lung adenocarcinoma. The V and J genes are TRBV7-2 and TRBJ1-4; D is undetermined. For the CDR3, the DNA is TGTGCCAGCAGCTCCCGACGGTCAACAACTAATGAAAAACTGTTTTTT. Amino acids: CASSSRRSTTNEKLFF. The complete variable domain, with remaining parts taken from reference TRBV7-2 and TRBJ1-4, reads GAGVSQSPSNKVTEKGKDVELRCDPISGHTALYWYRQSLGQGLEFLIYFQGNSAPDKSGLPSDRFSAERTGGSVSTLTIQRTQQEDSAVYLCASSSRRSTTNEKLFFGSGTQLSVL.